The source of this T cell receptor beta chain is a study of OX40 agonist ivuxolimab in advanced cancers. Study-wide background: Each patient was given ivuxolimab into a vein every 2 weeks, at 0.01 to 10 mg/kg.

A note on this clone: What it binds is not known.

Germline assignment: CDR1 LNHDA and CDR2 SQIVND (reference sequence). The CDR3 has 15 amino acids. V dropped 0 bases and J dropped 2; count of bases not matched to a gene: 1. Here immunoSEQ multiplex PCR was the method, and the copy in TCRdb shows in-frame clones only, minus some. The profile shows over 60,000 clones, roughly 85% of them singletons. Study-level findings and limits: The work left the antigen specificity of expanded peripheral T cells undetermined. Among the lowest levels of clonal expansion were found in partial responders at 0.1-3.0 mg/kg.

Here the sequenced sample was CD4+ or CD8+ T cells sorted from blood, taken in a trial of the OX40 agonist ivuxolimab. The chain carries TRBV19 and TRBJ1-5; 7 bases align to TRBD1. The origin of this receptor is an adult with an advanced solid tumor such as melanoma, head and neck, liver or kidney cancer. DNA of the CDR3: TGTGCCAGTAGTATAGATGGACAGGGCAATCAGCCCCAGCATTTT. It encodes CASSIDGQGNQPQHF.